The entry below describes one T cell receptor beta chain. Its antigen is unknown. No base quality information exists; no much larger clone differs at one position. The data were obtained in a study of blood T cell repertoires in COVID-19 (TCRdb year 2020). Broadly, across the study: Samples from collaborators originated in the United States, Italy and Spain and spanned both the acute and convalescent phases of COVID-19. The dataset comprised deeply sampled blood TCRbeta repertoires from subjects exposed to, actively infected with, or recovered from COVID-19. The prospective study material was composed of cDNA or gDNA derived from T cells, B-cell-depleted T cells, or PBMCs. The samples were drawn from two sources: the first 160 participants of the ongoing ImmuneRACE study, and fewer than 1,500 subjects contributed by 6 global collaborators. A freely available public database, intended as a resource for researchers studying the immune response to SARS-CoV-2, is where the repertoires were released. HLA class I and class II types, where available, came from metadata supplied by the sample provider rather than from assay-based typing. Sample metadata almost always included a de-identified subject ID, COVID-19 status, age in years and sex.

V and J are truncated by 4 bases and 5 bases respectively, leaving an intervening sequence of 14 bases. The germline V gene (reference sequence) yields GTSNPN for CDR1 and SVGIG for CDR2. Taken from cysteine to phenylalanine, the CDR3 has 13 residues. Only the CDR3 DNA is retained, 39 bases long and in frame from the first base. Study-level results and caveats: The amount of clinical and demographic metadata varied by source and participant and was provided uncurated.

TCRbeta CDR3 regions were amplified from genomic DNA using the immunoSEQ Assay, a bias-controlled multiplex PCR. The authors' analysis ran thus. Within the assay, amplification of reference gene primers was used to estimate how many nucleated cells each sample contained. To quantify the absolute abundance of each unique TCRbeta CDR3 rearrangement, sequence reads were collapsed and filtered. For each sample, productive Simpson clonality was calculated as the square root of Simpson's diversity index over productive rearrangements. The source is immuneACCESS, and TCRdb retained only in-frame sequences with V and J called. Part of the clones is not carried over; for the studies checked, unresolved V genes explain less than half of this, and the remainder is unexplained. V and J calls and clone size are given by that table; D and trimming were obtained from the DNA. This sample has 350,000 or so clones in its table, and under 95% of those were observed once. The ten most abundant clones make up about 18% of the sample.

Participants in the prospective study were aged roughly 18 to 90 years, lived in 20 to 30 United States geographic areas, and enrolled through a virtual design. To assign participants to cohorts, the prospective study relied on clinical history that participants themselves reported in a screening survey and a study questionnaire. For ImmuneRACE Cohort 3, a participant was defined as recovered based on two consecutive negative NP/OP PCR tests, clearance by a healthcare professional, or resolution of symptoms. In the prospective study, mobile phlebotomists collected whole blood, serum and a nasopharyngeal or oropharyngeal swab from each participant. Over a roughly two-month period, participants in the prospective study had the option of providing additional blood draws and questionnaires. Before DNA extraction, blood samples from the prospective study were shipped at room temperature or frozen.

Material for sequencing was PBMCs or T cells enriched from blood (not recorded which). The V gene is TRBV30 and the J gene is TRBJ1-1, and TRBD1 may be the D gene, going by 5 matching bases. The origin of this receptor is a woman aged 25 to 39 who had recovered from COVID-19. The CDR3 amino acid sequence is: CAWNAQEGTEAFF. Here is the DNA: TGTGCCTGGAACGCACAGGAGGGGACTGAAGCTTTCTTT.